A single sample is the source of the 10 T cell receptor beta chains below, sequenced in a study of shared clonotypes between healthy human individuals. Sequencing was performed with immunoSEQ multiplex PCR; in TCRdb, only in-frame clones are kept and a portion is missing. This repertoire shows roughly 2,300,000 clones, 92% found once; its top ten account for 0.37%. Sequencing was carried out using naive CD4+ T cells from PBMCs. Stated subset: CD45RA+ positively selected. Every receptor here comes from a man aged 18 to 30 in good health. Some clones in this sample may be carry-over from other donors' samples.

The chain couples TRBV5-6 to TRBJ1-4; 9 bases match TRBD1. Losses at the gene ends were 3 bases for V and 8 bases for J; bases not matched to a gene: 11. There are 16 residues in the CDR3. Germline CDR1 SGHDT, CDR2 YYEEEE. The chain's CDR3 is CASSSFTGGRKEKLFF. DNA of the CDR3: TGTGCCAGCAGCTCGTTTACAGGGGGCCGGAAGGAAAAACTGTTTTTT.

The chain recombines TRBV6-5 with TRBJ1-2; 8 bases fit TRBD1. This CDR3 is built from 15 residues. The V and J ends lost 2 bases and 4 bases, in that order; junction bases with no gene match: 6. Germline V lookup: CDR1 MNHEY, CDR2 SVGAGI. The CDR3 loop is CASSYRAGGLYGYTF. As DNA, the CDR3 is TGTGCCAGCAGTTACCGGGCAGGGGGCCTCTATGGCTACACCTTC.

DNA of the CDR3: TGCGCCAGCAGCCCCGAGAGGCAGGACTATGGCTACACCTTC. This encodes CASSPERQDYGYTF. The V call is TRBV5-1, the J call TRBJ1-2, with D uncertain. This CDR3 region has 14 residues. Trimming left V 4 bases short and J 3 bases short, with 13 bases between. Germline V CDR1 and CDR2: SGHRS, YFSETQ.

As concerns this clone: Distinct nucleotide sequences in the sample also encode this CDR3. The V call is TRBV5-4, the J call TRBJ1-2; a weak D match, TRBD1 (5 bases). V gave up 0 bases and J gave up 4 bases, with 7 bases separating them. Germline lookup yields CDR1 SGHNT and CDR2 YYREEE (reference sequence). CDR3 length: 13 amino acids. The CDR3 protein is CASSLGRVYGYTF. The DNA for the CDR3 is TGTGCCAGCAGCTTGGGCAGGGTCTATGGCTACACCTTC.

The V and J genes are TRBV6-4 and TRBJ1-2, with D unclear. Trimming took off 6 bases at V and 4 bases at J, with 18 bases between the two ends. CDR1 is MRHNA and CDR2 is SNTAGT in the germline V gene. The CDR3 totals 15 residues. The CDR3: CASSPGAGIFYGYTF. In DNA form, the CDR3 reads TGTGCCAGCAGCCCCGGAGCAGGCATATTCTATGGCTACACCTTC.

The chain combines TRBV28 with TRBJ2-7; D may be TRBD2 (5 bases). Looked up from germline, CDR1 is MDHEN and CDR2 is SYDVKM. The CDR3 runs 14 residues. The ends were cut back, 6 bases at V and 2 bases at J, with 14 bases in the middle. CDR3 in DNA: TGTGCCAGCAGCTCGGGGTTCAATACCTACGAGCAGTACTTC. The encoded protein is CASSSGFNTYEQYF.

The genes are TRBV9 and TRBJ2-6, with D perhaps given as TRBD1 or TRBD2 (5 bases each). This CDR3 comprises 15 residues. Trimming removed 0 bases from V and 2 bases from J, with 6 bases in between. Germline CDR1 is SGDLS and CDR2 is YYNGEE. This chain's CDR3 is CASSVGDPGANVLTF. CDR3 bases: TGTGCCAGCAGCGTAGGGGACCCTGGGGCCAACGTCCTGACTTTC.

A single count supports this clone. The J gene is TRBJ2-7, the V gene TRBV10-2; perhaps TRBD1 as D (5 bases). The germline V gene has CDR1 WSHSY and CDR2 SAAADI. V lost 6 bases to trimming and J lost 6 bases, with 15 bases between them. This CDR3 contains 13 residues. The CDR3 loop reads CASRDPVDSEQYF. The CDR3 DNA reads as TGCGCCAGCAGAGACCCGGTCGACAGCGAGCAGTACTTC.

The rearrangement links TRBV9 to TRBJ2-2, with 8 positions matching TRBD2. CDR3 size: 17 residues. The V and J ends lost 6 bases and 0 bases, in that order; junction bases with no gene match: 10. Germline CDR1 is SGDLS and CDR2 is YYNGEE. Written as DNA, the CDR3 is TGTGCCAGCACTCGGGAGGGCGGCGGGACGAACACCGGGGAGCTGTTTTTT. It yields the protein CASTREGGGTNTGELFF. Full variable domain (remainder filled in from reference TRBV9 and TRBJ2-2): DSGVTQTPKHLITATGQRVTLRCSPRSGDLSVYWYQQSLDQGLQFLIQYYNGEERAKGNILERFSAQQFPDLHSELNLSSLELGDSALYFCASTREGGGTNTGELFFGEGSRLTVL.

V usage is TRBV14 and J usage is TRBJ2-5; 7 bases line up with TRBD2. Per the germline V gene, CDR1 is SGHDN and CDR2 is FVKESK. The CDR3 spans 15 residues. V gave up 4 bases and J gave up 5 bases; unmatched junction bases: 10. For the CDR3, the DNA is TGTGCCAGCAGCCTCGTCTTTGGTAGCGGGGAGACCCAGTACTTC. Translated: CASSLVFGSGETQYF.